These 20 T cell receptor beta chains share one sample of origin, sequenced in a study of a mutant IDH1 vaccine in newly diagnosed glioma. The table came from immunoSEQ multiplex PCR; TCRdb's copy has only in-frame clones and leaves some out. This sample yields 30,000 or so clones, of which 80% to 85% are seen a single time; around 29% belongs to the top ten. Time point meaning: week 47, end of study. What each vaccine dose contained was 300 ug of mutant IDH1 20-mer peptide, accompanied by topical imiquimod. These receptors' antigens are unknown. Sequences were derived from PBMCs, sampled from a glioma patient whose treatment included an IDH1 peptide vaccine. These receptors originate from a young man with glioma.

The rearrangement uses TRBV7-2 and TRBJ2-2; possible D gene TRBD1, 5 bases. V lost 5 bases and J 1 base, leaving 8 bases between the germline ends. CDR3 length: 14 residues. CDR1 is SGHTA and CDR2 is FQGNSA in the germline V gene. The CDR3 is CASSRGQNTGELFF. CDR3 nucleotide sequence: TGTGCCAGCAGCCGTGGACAGAACACCGGGGAGCTGTTTTTT.

The chain combines TRBV25-1 with TRBJ1-1, with 7 positions matching TRBD1. Germline trimming cut 7 bases from V and 3 bases from J; bases unmatched to any gene: 2. The CDR3 has 12 residues. Germline values: CDR1 MGHDK, CDR2 SYGVNS. DNA for the CDR3: TGTGCCAGCAACAGGGGAGACACTGAAGCTTTCTTT. It translates to CASNRGDTEAFF.

This chain connects TRBV5-4 to TRBJ2-7; 9 bases match TRBD1. In germline, CDR1 is SGHNT, CDR2 YYREEE (reference sequence). V was clipped by 4 bases and J by 5 bases; unmatched bases: 10. This CDR3 is built from 15 residues. The chain's CDR3 is CASSDRDRALDEQYF. The CDR3 nucleotides are TGTGCCAGCAGCGACCGGGACAGGGCCTTGGACGAGCAGTACTTC.

The chain joins TRBV30 to TRBJ2-2; TRBD2 is a possible D gene (5 bases). Germline V gene sequence: CDR1 GTSNPN, CDR2 SVGIG (reference sequence). V lost 3 bases, J lost 5 bases, and 7 bases lay in between. The CDR3 is made up of 12 amino acids. CDR3 region: CAWSGGTGELFF. Written as DNA, the CDR3 is TGTGCCTGGAGCGGAGGTACCGGGGAGCTGTTTTTT.

J is TRBJ1-4 and V is TRBV5-1; 7 positions match TRBD1. CDR3 length equals 14 residues. Germline values: CDR1 SGHRS, CDR2 YFSETQ. The trim removed 5 bases at V and 3 bases at J, leaving 4 bases unmatched. CDR3 sequence (DNA): TGCGCCAGCAGACCTGGGACAGCTAATGAAAAACTGTTTTTT. Translating it yields CASRPGTANEKLFF.

This chain connects TRBV5-6 to TRBJ1-6; D gene ambiguous. V was clipped by 2 bases and J by 7 bases, with 4 bases between them. Looked up from germline, CDR1 is SGHDT and CDR2 is YYEEEE. The length of the CDR3 is 12 residues. CDR3 in DNA: TGTGCCAGCAGCTTTCAGAATTCACCCCTCCACTTT. It translates to CASSFQNSPLHF.

The V call is TRBV5-4, the J call TRBJ2-3; 7 bases map to TRBD2. Per the germline V gene, CDR1 is SGHNT and CDR2 is YYREEE (reference sequence). The V gene end was trimmed by 5 bases and the J gene end by 3 bases; junction bases not matched to a gene: 12. The CDR3 consists of 16 residues. The CDR3 spells CASRPPGGGGTDTQYF. DNA of the CDR3: TGTGCCAGCAGGCCCCCCGGCGGGGGTGGGACAGATACGCAGTATTTT.

The J gene is TRBJ2-7, the V gene TRBV4-1; 11 positions agree with TRBD1. In germline, CDR1 is MGHRA, CDR2 YSYEKL. The ends lost 4 bases at V and 12 bases at J; junction bases unmatched: 14. The CDR3 contains 15 residues. Written as DNA, the CDR3 is TGCGCCAGCAGCCCCCTCTCCGGGACAGGGGGTATACGGTACTTC. Its translation is CASSPLSGTGGIRYF.

The chain combines TRBV11-2 with TRBJ2-5; 8 bases are a match to TRBD1. Germline values: CDR1 SGHAT, CDR2 FQNNGV. V lost 8 bases to trimming and J lost 10 bases; unmatched junction nucleotides: 6. CDR3 size: 11 residues. The chain's CDR3 is CASRQGAGQYF. The CDR3 DNA follows: TGTGCCAGCCGTCAGGGGGCGGGCCAGTACTTC.

V is TRBV5-6 and J is TRBJ2-5; D ambiguous. This CDR3 is 15 amino acids long. Germline V gene sequence: CDR1 SGHDT, CDR2 YYEEEE. Trimming took 2 bases from V and 3 from J, leaving 14 bases between them. The CDR3 loop is CASSFLGRFEETQYF. The CDR3 DNA reads as TGTGCCAGCAGCTTTTTAGGCAGGTTTGAAGAGACCCAGTACTTC. The variable domain in full, completed from reference TRBV5-6 and TRBJ2-5, reads DAGVTQSPTHLIKTRGQQVTLRCSPKSGHDTVSWYQQALGQGPQFIFQYYEEEERQRGNFPDRFSGHQFPNYSSELNVNALLLGDSALYLCASSFLGRFEETQYFGPGTRLLVL.

This chain connects TRBV9 to TRBJ1-3; the D gene is possibly TRBD1 (5 bases). The germline V gene encodes CDR1 SGDLS and CDR2 YYNGEE. CDR3 size: 14 residues. The V end was cut by 3 bases, the J end by 0 bases, with 7 bases between. The CDR3 loop reads CASSDRSSGNTIYF. CDR3 in DNA: TGTGCCAGCAGCGACAGGTCCTCTGGAAACACCATATATTTT.

The rearrangement uses TRBV19 and TRBJ1-1; D may be TRBD1 (5 bases). Germline loops: CDR1 LNHDA, CDR2 SQIVND (reference sequence). This CDR3 contains 13 residues. V dropped 10 bases and J dropped 5 bases, with 17 bases sitting between them. The CDR3 region is CATLFRAGTEAFF. CDR3 DNA: TGTGCCACTCTCTTTCGGGCAGGGACTGAAGCTTTCTTT.

V and J are TRBV6-5 and TRBJ1-1, with D perhaps matching TRBD1 (5 bases). The CDR3 is 14 amino acids. The germline gives CDR1 MNHEY, CDR2 SVGAGI. V was trimmed by 0 bases and J by 10 bases, leaving 15 bases between them. The CDR3 DNA reads as TGTGCCAGCAGTTACTCCAGGACTACTCAGGGAGCTTTCTTT. Its translation is CASSYSRTTQGAFF.

In this sample, this clone turned up once. The V call is TRBV19, the J call TRBJ1-5, with 7 bases fitting TRBD1. Germline CDR1 is LNHDA and CDR2 is SQIVND (reference sequence). CDR3 size: 15 residues. Unmatched junction bases numbered 7, after V lost 8 bases and J lost 0 bases. As DNA, the CDR3 is TGTGCCAGTCGGGACAGAAGAAATAGCAATCAGCCCCAGCATTTT. Amino acids: CASRDRRNSNQPQHF.

This clone was recorded a few times. This chain joins TRBV2 and TRBJ2-7; 8 nucleotides align to TRBD2. Germline loops: CDR1 SNHLY, CDR2 FYNNEI. The CDR3 contains 16 residues. V shed 5 bases, J shed 4 bases, and the junction held 13 bases outside the gene matches. In DNA, the CDR3 is TGTGCCAGCAGTTCTACAGCGGGAGTCGTCCGGTACGAGCAGTACTTC. Translating it yields CASSSTAGVVRYEQYF. Supplemented by reference TRBV2 and TRBJ2-7, the full variable domain reads EPEVTQTPSHQVTQMGQEVILRCVPISNHLYFYWYRQILGQKVEFLVSFYNNEISEKSEIFDDQFSVERPDGSNFTLKIRSTKLEDSAMYFCASSSTAGVVRYEQYFGPGTRLTVT.

The chain joins TRBV2 to TRBJ2-2; D is possibly TRBD1 or TRBD2 (5 bases each). Per germline, CDR1 SNHLY and CDR2 FYNNEI. This CDR3 comprises 14 residues. The germline V and J ends were trimmed by 7 bases and 4 bases, with 13 bases remaining between them. The CDR3 spells CASIWGSGTGELFF. The CDR3 coding sequence is TGTGCCAGCATATGGGGGAGCGGCACCGGGGAGCTGTTTTTT.

The chain links TRBV9 to TRBJ2-3, with 12 nucleotides matching TRBD2. Germline V gene data show CDR1 as SGDLS and CDR2 as YYNGEE. V shed 2 bases and J 2 bases; nucleotides not matched to a gene: 3. The CDR3 is 16 residues long. CDR3 in DNA: TGTGCCAGCAGCGTTACTAGCGGGGGGCACACAGATACGCAGTATTTT. It is translated as CASSVTSGGHTDTQYF.

CDR3 protein: CASSSYGQGQSSGANVLTF. DNA of the CDR3: TGTGCCAGTAGTAGCTATGGACAGGGGCAATCCTCTGGGGCCAACGTCCTGACTTTC. The chain links TRBV19 to TRBJ2-6, with 9 bases lining up with TRBD1. This CDR3 region has 19 residues. J was trimmed by 0 bases and V by 4 bases; bases with no gene match: 10. Germline V gene lookup returns CDR1 LNHDA and CDR2 SQIVND (reference sequence).

The chain has TRBV7-2 and TRBJ1-2, with D uncertain. CDR3 length: 13 amino acids. Germline CDR1 SGHTA, CDR2 FQGNSA. V gave up 1 base and J gave up 8 bases, with 11 bases separating them. The CDR3: CASSLGHSVGYTF. CDR3 in DNA: TGTGCCAGCAGCTTAGGGCACTCGGTAGGCTACACCTTC.

The chain has TRBV28 and TRBJ1-6; no definite D call. Germline CDR1 and CDR2: MDHEN and SYDVKM. The CDR3 consists of 17 residues. V was pared by 5 bases and J by 0 bases, with 14 bases between. CDR3 sequence: CASSGLDLSSYNSPLHF. The CDR3 DNA reads as TGTGCCAGCAGTGGGCTTGACTTGAGCTCCTATAATTCACCCCTCCACTTT.